This TCR beta chain is from a study of control samples from healthy donors and cancer patients. Losses at the gene ends were 7 bases for V and 1 base for J; bases not matched to a gene: 8. This CDR3 is 15 amino acids long. CDR1 and CDR2 (germline): MNHNY, SVGAGI (reference sequence). Sequencing used immunoSEQ multiplex PCR; TCRdb keeps in-frame clones, though not all of them. The sample has 100,000 to 150,000 clones; around 87% are singletons. The sequencing input was blood. This sequence joins TRBV6-6 and TRBJ2-3; 7 bases map to TRBD2. This TCR was recovered from a man aged 40-50 years in good health. CDR3 sequence reads: CASTPPAGGTDTQYF. CDR3 bases: TGTGCCAGCACCCCCCCGGCGGGGGGCACAGATACGCAGTATTTT.